This TCR beta chain is from a study of OX40 agonist ivuxolimab in advanced cancers. The CDR3 length is 15 residues. Profiled with immunoSEQ multiplex PCR; TCRdb holds only in-frame clones, not every one. This table holds about 110,000 clones, 85% to 95% found once. The rearrangement joins TRBV21-1 to TRBJ1-5. TRBV21-1 counts as a pseudogene. Sequenced material: CD4+ or CD8+ T cells sorted from blood, taken in a trial of the OX40 agonist ivuxolimab. This TCR came from an adult with an advanced solid tumor such as melanoma, head and neck, liver or kidney cancer. CDR3: CASSKIRGARQPQHF. CDR3 bases: TGTGCCAGCAGCAAAATCCGGGGGGCGCGGCAGCCCCAGCATTTT.